One and the same sample provided the 27 T cell receptor beta chains below, sequenced in a study of cytomegalovirus exposure and HLA in healthy donors. The PCR employed 60 Vbeta primers together with 13 Jbeta primers. Repertoires were generated with immunoSEQ multiplex PCR, while TCRdb's copy carries only in-frame clones and drops some. The sample has roughly 150,000 clones; 80% are singletons. What was sequenced was PBMCs. The receptors stem from a woman aged 40 to 49 in good health and CMV-seronegative.

V gene TRBV30 combines with J gene TRBJ2-1, with 11 bases aligning to TRBD1. Germline-derived CDR1 and CDR2 are GTSNPN and SVGIG (reference sequence). V lost 6 bases to trimming and J lost 5 bases; unmatched junction nucleotides: 9. CDR3 length: 15 amino acids. The CDR3 region has the DNA TGTGCCTGTCACCGGGACAGGGGGACGAACAATGAGCAGTTCTTC. Its translation is CACHRDRGTNNEQFF. Full variable domain (missing parts from reference TRBV30 and TRBJ2-1): SQTIHQWPATLVQPVGSPLSLECTVEGTSNPNLYWYRQAAGRGLQLLFYSVGIGQISSEVPQNLSASRPQDRQFILSSKKLLLSDSGFYLCACHRDRGTNNEQFFGPGTRLTVL.

The table lists this clone with a few counts. CDR3 DNA: TGCGCCAGCAGCTCCACAGGGGAGAACACCGGGGAGCTGTTTTTT. It translates to CASSSTGENTGELFF. This chain connects TRBV5-1 to TRBJ2-2; 7 nucleotides agree with TRBD1. CDR1 is SGHRS and CDR2 is YFSETQ in the germline V gene. This CDR3 has 15 amino acids. The V and J ends lost 3 bases and 1 base, in that order; junction bases with no gene match: 3. The entire variable domain, with the rest obtained from reference TRBV5-1 and TRBJ2-2, is as follows: KAGVTQTPRYLIKTRGQQVTLSCSPISGHRSVSWYQQTPGQGLQFLFEYFSETQRNKGNFPGRFSGRQFSNSRSEMNVSTLELGDSALYLCASSSTGENTGELFFGEGSRLTVL.

The chain links TRBV28 to TRBJ1-1, with D possibly TRBD1 on 6 matching bases. Germline V lookup: CDR1 MDHEN, CDR2 SYDVKM. Deletions cut 4 bases from V and 4 bases from J, with 16 bases between. This CDR3 is 15 amino acids long. CDR3 nucleotides: TGTGCCAGCAGTTCCCTAGGGGCAGGGGCCACTGAAGCTTTCTTT. This translates into CASSSLGAGATEAFF.

This rearrangement joins TRBV7-9 to TRBJ1-5; 8 positions agree with TRBD1. Germline V gene lookup returns CDR1 SEHNR and CDR2 FQNEAQ (reference sequence). The CDR3 runs 14 residues. V dropped 6 bases and J dropped 5; count of bases not matched to a gene: 6. The CDR3 spells CASSSGGLDQPQHF. CDR3 coding DNA: TGTGCCAGCAGTTCAGGGGGCTTGGATCAGCCCCAGCATTTT.

The chain links TRBV6-6 to TRBJ1-1; TRBD1 is a possible D gene (5 bases). Germline V lookup: CDR1 MNHNY, CDR2 SVGAGI (reference sequence). This CDR3 contains 13 residues. Trimming stripped 0 bases from V and 3 bases from J, with 5 bases between. DNA for the CDR3: TGTGCCAGCAGTTACTCCAGGGACACTGAAGCTTTCTTT. It is translated as CASSYSRDTEAFF.

The chain combines TRBV5-1 with TRBJ2-5, with TRBD2 as a possible D gene (6 bases). The V gene lost 3 bases and the J gene lost 4 bases, with 16 bases spanning the gap. The CDR3 runs 15 residues. Germline CDR1 is SGHRS and CDR2 is YFSETQ. In DNA, the CDR3 is TGCGCCAGCAGCTGGGTGGGACTTACGGCAGAGACCCAGTACTTC. This gives the protein CASSWVGLTAETQYF. The variable domain in full, completed from reference TRBV5-1 and TRBJ2-5, reads KAGVTQTPRYLIKTRGQQVTLSCSPISGHRSVSWYQQTPGQGLQFLFEYFSETQRNKGNFPGRFSGRQFSNSRSEMNVSTLELGDSALYLCASSWVGLTAETQYFGPGTRLLVL.

This sequence joins TRBV29-1 and TRBJ2-3; D possibly corresponds to TRBD1 (5 bases). Trimming pared 7 bases from V and 3 bases from J, leaving 20 bases between. Germline V CDR1 and CDR2: SQVTM, ANQGSEA. CDR3 length equals 15 residues. Written as DNA, the CDR3 is TGCAGCGCTTTATTACAGGTCCCGCGGACAGATACGCAGTATTTT. The encoded protein is CSALLQVPRTDTQYF.

The chain joins TRBV2 to TRBJ2-2; 10 nucleotides align to TRBD2. The J segment lost 1 base and the V segment lost 5 bases, leaving 4 bases of the junction unmatched. CDR3 length: 16 amino acids. Germline V gene sequence: CDR1 SNHLY, CDR2 FYNNEI. The CDR3 DNA follows: TGTGCCAGCAGTCGGACTAGCGGCGGGAACACCGGGGAGCTGTTTTTT. Translating it yields CASSRTSGGNTGELFF.

About this clone: Compared with germline, one end of the junction differs, possibly owing to a read error. The V gene is TRBV7-9, the J gene TRBJ1-4, with 7 bases lining up with TRBD1. The germline V gene has CDR1 SEHNR and CDR2 FQNEAQ (reference sequence). CDR3 size: 14 residues. The CDR3 sequence is CSSSLQGPLQSLFF. In nucleotides, the CDR3 is TGTTCCAGCAGCTTACAGGGGCCCTTGCAGTCACTGTTTTTT.

The rearrangement uses TRBV9 and TRBJ2-2; TRBD2 aligns across 13 bases. J was trimmed by 5 bases and V by 4 bases; bases with no gene match: 14. This CDR3 spans 19 amino acids. Germline-derived CDR1 and CDR2 are SGDLS and YYNGEE. The CDR3 DNA reads TGTGCCAGCAGCCTAGACTCTGGACTAGCGGGAGCGGGTACCGGGGAGCTGTTTTTT. Translating it yields CASSLDSGLAGAGTGELFF.

This chain uses TRBV19 with TRBJ1-2; D may be TRBD1 (5 bases). V lost 5 bases to trimming and J lost 2 bases, with 9 bases between them. CDR1 and CDR2 from the germline V gene are LNHDA and SQIVND (reference sequence). This CDR3 region has 13 residues. The CDR3: CASSSTVNYGYTF. The CDR3 DNA follows: TGTGCCAGTAGTTCGACAGTGAACTATGGCTACACCTTC.

This clone was picked up a small number of times. The gene calls are TRBV12-5 and TRBJ2-1, with 10 bases identical to TRBD2. The junction had 15 bases not matched to a gene; V was cut back by 1 base and J by 3 bases. The CDR3 totals 20 residues. The germline V gene encodes CDR1 LGHNT and CDR2 FRNRAP. CDR3 amino acids: CASGLGGGTSGTSDYNEQFF. DNA for the CDR3: TGTGCTAGTGGTTTGGGGGGTGGGACATCCGGGACTAGCGACTACAATGAGCAGTTCTTC.

The chain recombines TRBV6-5 with TRBJ2-3; the match to TRBD2 covers 11 bases. CDR3 length: 15 amino acids. The V gene's germline CDR1 is MNHEY and CDR2 SVGAGI. V lost 6 bases, J lost 1 base, and 3 bases stayed unmatched. In DNA, the CDR3 is TGTGCCAGCAGGGGACTAGCGGTTCGCACAGATACGCAGTATTTT. Amino acid sequence: CASRGLAVRTDTQYF.

This clone was picked up a small number of times. The V gene is TRBV28, the J gene TRBJ1-1, with a possible D match to TRBD1 (6 bases). Between the trimmed V and J ends, which lost 4 bases and 2 bases, there was a span of 17 bases. CDR3 size: 16 residues. The germline V gene has CDR1 MDHEN and CDR2 SYDVKM. CDR3 in DNA: TGTGCCAGCAGTTCCTTTATTAAAGGGGGAAACACTGAAGCTTTCTTT. Translated: CASSSFIKGGNTEAFF.

The chain has TRBV7-7 and TRBJ2-5, with D unclear. With 5 bases removed from V and 2 bases from J, the gap between germline ends came to 9 bases. CDR1 and CDR2 from the germline V gene are SSHAT and FNYEAQ (reference sequence). This CDR3 has 13 residues. The CDR3 region has the DNA TGTGCCAGCAGCGTACTAATTCAAGAGACCCAGTACTTC. Protein product: CASSVLIQETQYF.

Only a few counts were recorded for this clone. The chain joins TRBV7-8 to TRBJ2-2; D perhaps matches TRBD1 (6 bases). There are 15 residues in the CDR3. Trimming pared 5 bases from V and 7 bases from J, leaving 17 bases between. Looked up from germline, CDR1 is SGHVS and CDR2 is FQNEAQ. CDR3: CASSNLQQGIGELFF. The CDR3 DNA is TGTGCCAGCAGCAACTTACAACAGGGAATCGGGGAGCTGTTTTTT.

This clone was recorded only once. The V and J genes are TRBV7-2 and TRBJ1-2; 9 nucleotides align to TRBD1. CDR1 is SGHTA and CDR2 is FQGNSA in the germline V gene. J was trimmed by 4 bases and V by 1 base; bases with no gene match: 7. The CDR3 has 16 amino acids. In DNA form, the CDR3 reads TGTGCCAGCAGCTTAGGACCCACAGGGGGCGGCTATGGCTACACCTTC. Its translation: CASSLGPTGGGYGYTF.

J is TRBJ1-5 and V is TRBV13, with D perhaps TRBD1 (6 bases). Germline loops: CDR1 PRHDT, CDR2 FYEKMQ (reference sequence). The CDR3 loop spans 14 amino acids. V lost 11 bases, J lost 7 bases, and 21 bases lay in between. CDR3 loop: CAYQGPNGSQPQHF. The CDR3 DNA reads as TGTGCCTACCAGGGGCCTAACGGGTCGCAGCCCCAGCATTTT.

V usage is TRBV7-2 and J usage is TRBJ1-1; D is ambiguous. V lost 1 base to trimming and J lost 0 bases, with 9 bases between them. Germline V CDR1 and CDR2: SGHTA, FQGNSA. The CDR3 runs to 15 residues. The CDR3 DNA sequence: TGTGCCAGCAGCTTAGTCTCCCAGATGAACACTGAAGCTTTCTTT. Residues: CASSLVSQMNTEAFF.

The DNA of the CDR3 is TGTGCCCGGACGAGACAGGCCCACGAGCAGTACTTC. This gives the protein CARTRQAHEQYF. The chain is built from TRBV28 and TRBJ2-7; maybe TRBD1 (6 bases). Per germline, CDR1 MDHEN and CDR2 SYDVKM. The V end was cut by 11 bases, the J end by 5 bases, with 16 bases between. The CDR3 totals 12 residues.

V is TRBV5-4 and J is TRBJ2-1; 13 bases map to TRBD2. After removal of 4 bases from V and 7 bases from J, the junction contained 11 bases not matched to a gene. This CDR3 is 17 amino acids long. Germline loops: CDR1 SGHNT, CDR2 YYREEE (reference sequence). The chain's CDR3 is CASSLIGLAGVENEQFF. As DNA, the CDR3 is TGTGCCAGCAGCCTGATAGGACTAGCGGGAGTAGAGAATGAGCAGTTCTTC.

The rearrangement joins TRBV7-3 to TRBJ1-5; 11 bases agree with TRBD1. Losses at the gene ends were 6 bases for V and 4 bases for J; bases not matched to a gene: 5. The germline V gene encodes CDR1 SGHTA and CDR2 FQGTGA. The length of the CDR3 is 15 residues. The CDR3, as DNA: TGTGCCAGCAGGTCCGGGACAGGGGGAAATCAGCCCCAGCATTTT. Amino acids: CASRSGTGGNQPQHF. The whole variable domain, filled in from reference TRBV7-3 and TRBJ1-5, reads GAGVSQTPSNKVTEKGKYVELRCDPISGHTALYWYRQSLGQGPEFLIYFQGTGAADDSGLPNDRFFAVRPEGSVSTLKIQRTERGDSAVYLCASRSGTGGNQPQHFGDGTRLSIL.

This clone occurred once. This rearrangement joins TRBV11-3 to TRBJ2-2, with a weak D call TRBD2 (5 bases). Germline values: CDR1 SGHNT, CDR2 YENEEA. The CDR3 runs to 15 residues. V shed 4 bases and J shed 4 bases, with 13 bases lying between them. Here the CDR3 reads CASSSGSGVTGELFF. The CDR3 DNA sequence: TGTGCCAGCAGCTCGGGATCCGGGGTCACCGGGGAGCTGTTTTTT.

The chain is built from TRBV7-2 and TRBJ2-4; D might be TRBD1 (5 bases). V lost 1 base and J 9 bases, leaving 16 bases between the germline ends. Germline CDR1 and CDR2: SGHTA and FQGNSA. The CDR3 is made up of 15 amino acids. Here the CDR3 DNA reads TGTGCCAGCAGCTTAGGACCCCCAGGGCGCGCCATTCAGTACTTC. The encoded protein is CASSLGPPGRAIQYF.

The gene calls are TRBV27 and TRBJ2-7; 7 bases align to TRBD1. V was clipped by 2 bases and J by 2 bases; unmatched bases: 6. This CDR3 region has 15 residues. Germline V gene lookup returns CDR1 MNHEY and CDR2 SMNVEV (reference sequence). The CDR3 DNA follows: TGTGCCAGCAGTTTACAGGGGGACGGAACCTACGAGCAGTACTTC. It yields the protein CASSLQGDGTYEQYF.

The J gene is TRBJ2-3, the V gene TRBV5-1, with 11 bases matching TRBD2. V trimming: 4 bases; J trimming: 5 bases; junction bases outside the gene matches: 6. Germline loops: CDR1 SGHRS, CDR2 YFSETQ. The CDR3 loop spans 15 amino acids. The CDR3 sequence is CASSRGSGGGDTQYF. In DNA form, the CDR3 reads TGCGCCAGCAGCCGGGGTAGCGGGGGGGGAGATACGCAGTATTTT.

V usage is TRBV7-2 and J usage is TRBJ2-3; D gene ambiguous. V was clipped by 4 bases and J by 3 bases, with 11 bases between them. Germline assignment: CDR1 SGHTA and CDR2 FQGNSA. This CDR3 is built from 14 residues. The CDR3 nucleotides are TGTGCCAGCAGCTCCTGGGCCCTTACAGATACGCAGTATTTT. This codes for CASSSWALTDTQYF.